This TCR beta chain was recorded in a study of OX40 agonist ivuxolimab in advanced cancers. On the study more broadly: Patients received intravenous ivuxolimab every 2 weeks at 0.01 to 10 mg/kg.

The length of the CDR3 is 16 residues. Trimming cost V 4 bases and J 4 bases, with 19 bases left between them. Looked up from germline, CDR1 is LNHDA and CDR2 is SQIVND (reference sequence). Concerning this clone: No antigen is known for it.

TCRdb keeps only in-frame clones here, not all; method: immunoSEQ multiplex PCR. Of about 61,000 clones in the sample, 82% were seen once. Findings and limits, study-wide: There were, on average, more expanded clones in CD8+ T cells than in CD4+.

The sample was CD4+ or CD8+ T cells sorted from blood, taken in a trial of the OX40 agonist ivuxolimab. The clonotype was recovered from an adult with an advanced solid tumor such as melanoma, head and neck, liver or kidney cancer. The chain employs TRBV19 and TRBJ1-2; possibly TRBD1 for D (6 bases). In nucleotides, the CDR3 is TGTGCCAGTAGTACAAGACCCCGGGCAGGGGCCTATGGCTACACCTTC. Translation gives CASSTRPRAGAYGYTF.